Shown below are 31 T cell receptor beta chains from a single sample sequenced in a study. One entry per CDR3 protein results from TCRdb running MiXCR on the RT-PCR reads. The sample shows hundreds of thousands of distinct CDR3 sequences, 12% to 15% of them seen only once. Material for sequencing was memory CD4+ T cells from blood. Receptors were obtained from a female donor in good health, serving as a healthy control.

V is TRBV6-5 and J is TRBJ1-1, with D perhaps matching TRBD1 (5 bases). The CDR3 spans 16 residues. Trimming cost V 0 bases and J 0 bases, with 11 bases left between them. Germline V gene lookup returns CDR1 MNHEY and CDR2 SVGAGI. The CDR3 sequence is CASSYSTRGVNTEAFF. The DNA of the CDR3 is TGTGCCAGCAGTTACTCGACTCGGGGGGTGAACACTGAAGCTTTCTTT.

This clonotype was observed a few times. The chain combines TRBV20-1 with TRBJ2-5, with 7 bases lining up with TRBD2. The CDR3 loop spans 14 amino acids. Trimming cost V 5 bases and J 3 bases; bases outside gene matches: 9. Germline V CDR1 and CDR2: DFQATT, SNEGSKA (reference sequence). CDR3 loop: CSASAGLREETQYF. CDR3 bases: TGCAGTGCTTCCGCGGGACTAAGAGAAGAGACCCAGTACTTC.

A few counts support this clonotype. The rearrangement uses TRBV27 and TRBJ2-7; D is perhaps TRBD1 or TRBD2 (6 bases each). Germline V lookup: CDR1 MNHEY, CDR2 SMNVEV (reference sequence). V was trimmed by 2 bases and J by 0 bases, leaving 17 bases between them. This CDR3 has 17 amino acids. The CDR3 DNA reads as TGTGCCAGCAGTTTAAATTTAGGGGGGCCAAGCTCCTACGAGCAGTACTTC. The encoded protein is CASSLNLGGPSSYEQYF.

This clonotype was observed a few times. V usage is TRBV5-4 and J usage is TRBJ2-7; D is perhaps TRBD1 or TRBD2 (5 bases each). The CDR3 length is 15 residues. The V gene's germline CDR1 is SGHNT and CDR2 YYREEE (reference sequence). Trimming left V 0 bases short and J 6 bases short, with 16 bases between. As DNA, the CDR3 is TGTGCCAGCAGCTTGGCAACGGGACGAGCGAGCGAGCAGTACTTC. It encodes CASSLATGRASEQYF.

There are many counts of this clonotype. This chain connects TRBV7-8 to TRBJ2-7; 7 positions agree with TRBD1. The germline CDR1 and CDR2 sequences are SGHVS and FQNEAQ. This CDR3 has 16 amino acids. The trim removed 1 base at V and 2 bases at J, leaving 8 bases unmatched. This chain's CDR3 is CASSLVEAGGAYEQYF. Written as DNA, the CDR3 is TGTGCCAGCAGCTTAGTAGAGGCAGGGGGAGCCTACGAGCAGTACTTC.

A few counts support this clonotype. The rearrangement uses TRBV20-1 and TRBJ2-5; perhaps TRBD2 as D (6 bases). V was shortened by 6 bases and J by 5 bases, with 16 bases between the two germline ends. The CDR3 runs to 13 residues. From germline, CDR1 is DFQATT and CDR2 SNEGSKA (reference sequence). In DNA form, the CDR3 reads TGCAGTGCACCTCTTCCTAGCGTGGAGACCCAGTACTTC. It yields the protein CSAPLPSVETQYF.

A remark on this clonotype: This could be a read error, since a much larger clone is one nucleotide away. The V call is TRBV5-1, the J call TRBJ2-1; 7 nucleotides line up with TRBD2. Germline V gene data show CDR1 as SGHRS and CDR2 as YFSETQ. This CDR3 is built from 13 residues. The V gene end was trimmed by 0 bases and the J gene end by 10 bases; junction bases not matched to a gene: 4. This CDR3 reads CASSLDAGEEQFF. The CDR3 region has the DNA TGCGCCAGCAGCTTGGATGCGGGAGAAGAGCAGTTCTTC.

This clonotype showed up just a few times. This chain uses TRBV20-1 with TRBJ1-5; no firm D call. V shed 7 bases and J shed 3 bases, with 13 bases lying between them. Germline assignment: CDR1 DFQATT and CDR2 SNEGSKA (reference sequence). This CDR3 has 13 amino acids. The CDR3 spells CSDSGLPNQPQHF. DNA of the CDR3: TGCAGTGATTCGGGTTTGCCCAATCAGCCCCAGCATTTT.

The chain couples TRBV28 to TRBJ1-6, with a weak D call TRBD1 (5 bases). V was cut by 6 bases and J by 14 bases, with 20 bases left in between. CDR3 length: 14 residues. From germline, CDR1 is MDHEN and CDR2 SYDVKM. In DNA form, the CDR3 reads TGTGCCAGCAGCCTCATCGGACCCCGACAGACCCTCCACTTT. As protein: CASSLIGPRQTLHF. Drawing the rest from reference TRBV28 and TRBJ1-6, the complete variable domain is DVKVTQSSRYLVKRTGEKVFLECVQDMDHENMFWYRQDPGLGLRLIYFSYDVKMKEKGDIPEGYSVSREKKERFSLILESASTNQTSMYLCASSLIGPRQTLHFGNGTRLTVT.

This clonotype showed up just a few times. The CDR3 spells CASSLYSPQETQYF. The CDR3 bases are TGCGCCAGCAGCTTGTACAGCCCCCAAGAGACCCAGTACTTC. The gene calls are TRBV5-1 and TRBJ2-5; D remains ambiguous. Germline V CDR1 and CDR2: SGHRS, YFSETQ. Trimming shortened V by 1 base and J by 1 base, and 8 bases separated the two germline ends. The CDR3 is 14 residues long.

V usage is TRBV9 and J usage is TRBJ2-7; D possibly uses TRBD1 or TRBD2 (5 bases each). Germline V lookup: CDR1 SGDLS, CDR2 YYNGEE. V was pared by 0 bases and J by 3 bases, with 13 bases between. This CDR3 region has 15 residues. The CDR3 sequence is CASSVGGTPDYEQYF. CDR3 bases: TGTGCCAGCAGCGTAGGGGGGACGCCGGACTACGAGCAGTACTTC. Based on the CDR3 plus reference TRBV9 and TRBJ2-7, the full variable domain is DSGVTQTPKHLITATGQRVTLRCSPRSGDLSVYWYQQSLDQGLQFLIQYYNGEERAKGNILERFSAQQFPDLHSELNLSSLELGDSALYFCASSVGGTPDYEQYFGPGTRLTVT.

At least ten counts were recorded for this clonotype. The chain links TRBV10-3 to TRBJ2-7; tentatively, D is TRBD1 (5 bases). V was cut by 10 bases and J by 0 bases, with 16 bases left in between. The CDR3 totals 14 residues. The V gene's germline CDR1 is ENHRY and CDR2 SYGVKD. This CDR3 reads CATPPTANSYEQYF. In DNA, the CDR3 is TGTGCCACTCCTCCGACAGCGAACTCCTACGAGCAGTACTTC.

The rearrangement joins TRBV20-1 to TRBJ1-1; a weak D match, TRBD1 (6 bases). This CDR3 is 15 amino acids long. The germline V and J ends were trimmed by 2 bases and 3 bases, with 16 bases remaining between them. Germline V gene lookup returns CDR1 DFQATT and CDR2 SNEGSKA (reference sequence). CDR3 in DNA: TGCAGTGCTAGACAAACCGGGACACGGTACACTGAAGCTTTCTTT. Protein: CSARQTGTRYTEAFF.

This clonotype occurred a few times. CDR3 sequence: CATSRDLWESLQYF. The CDR3 coding sequence is TGTGCCACCAGCAGAGATCTATGGGAAAGTCTTCAGTACTTC. V gene TRBV15 combines with J gene TRBJ2-4; D gene unclear. CDR3 size: 14 residues. Germline CDR1 is LNHNV and CDR2 is YYDKDF (reference sequence). Between the trimmed V and J ends, which lost 0 bases and 11 bases, there was a span of 14 bases. Filled out from reference TRBV15 and TRBJ2-4, the complete variable domain reads DAMVIQNPRYQVTQFGKPVTLSCSQTLNHNVMYWYQQKSSQAPKLLFHYYDKDFNNEADTPDNFQSRRPNTSFCFLDIRSPGLGDTAMYLCATSRDLWESLQYFGAGTRLSVL.

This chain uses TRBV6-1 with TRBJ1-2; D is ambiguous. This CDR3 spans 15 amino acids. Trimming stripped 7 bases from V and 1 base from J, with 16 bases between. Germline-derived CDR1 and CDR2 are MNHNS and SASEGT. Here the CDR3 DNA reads TGTGCCAGCATCCTATCCCCCCGGGGTAACTATGGCTACACCTTC. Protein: CASILSPRGNYGYTF.

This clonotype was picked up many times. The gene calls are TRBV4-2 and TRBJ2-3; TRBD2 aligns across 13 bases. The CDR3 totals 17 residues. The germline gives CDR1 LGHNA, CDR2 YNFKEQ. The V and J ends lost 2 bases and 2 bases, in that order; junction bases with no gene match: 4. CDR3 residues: CASSQTGTSGNTDTQYF. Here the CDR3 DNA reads TGTGCCAGCAGCCAAACCGGGACTAGCGGGAACACAGATACGCAGTATTTT.

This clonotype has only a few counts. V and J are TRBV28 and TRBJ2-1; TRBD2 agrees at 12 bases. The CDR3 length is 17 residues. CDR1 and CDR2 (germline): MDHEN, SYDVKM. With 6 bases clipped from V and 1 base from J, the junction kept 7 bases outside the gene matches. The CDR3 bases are TGTGCCAGCAGGACGACTAGCGGGAGAACATCCTACAATGAGCAGTTCTTC. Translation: CASRTTSGRTSYNEQFF.

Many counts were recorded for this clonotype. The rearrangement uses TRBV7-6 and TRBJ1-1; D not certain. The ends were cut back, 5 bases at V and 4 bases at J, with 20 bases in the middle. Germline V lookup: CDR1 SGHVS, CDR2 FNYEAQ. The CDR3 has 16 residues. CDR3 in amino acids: CASSQTRSDRGTEAFF. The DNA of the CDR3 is TGTGCCAGCAGCCAAACCCGGTCGGACCGTGGCACTGAAGCTTTCTTT.

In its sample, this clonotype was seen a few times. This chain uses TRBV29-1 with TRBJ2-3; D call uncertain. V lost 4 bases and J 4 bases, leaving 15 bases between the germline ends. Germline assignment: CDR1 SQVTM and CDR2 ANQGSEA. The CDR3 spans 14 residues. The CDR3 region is CSVVWARRPDTQYF. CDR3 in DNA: TGCAGCGTTGTTTGGGCGCGTCGGCCAGATACGCAGTATTTT.

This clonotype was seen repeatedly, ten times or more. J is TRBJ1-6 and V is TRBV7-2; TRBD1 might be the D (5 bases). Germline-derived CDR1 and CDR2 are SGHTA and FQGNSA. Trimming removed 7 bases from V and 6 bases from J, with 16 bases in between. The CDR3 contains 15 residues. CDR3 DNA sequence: TGTGCCAGCACCATTTCGACAGATTTTAATTCACCCCTCCACTTT. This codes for CASTISTDFNSPLHF.

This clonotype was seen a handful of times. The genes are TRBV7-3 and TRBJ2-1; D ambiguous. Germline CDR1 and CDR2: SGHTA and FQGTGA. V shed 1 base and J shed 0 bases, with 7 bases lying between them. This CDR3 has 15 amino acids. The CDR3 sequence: CASSLMPSSYNEQFF. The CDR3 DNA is TGTGCCAGCAGCTTAATGCCCAGCTCCTACAATGAGCAGTTCTTC. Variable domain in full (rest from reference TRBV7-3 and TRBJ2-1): GAGVSQTPSNKVTEKGKYVELRCDPISGHTALYWYRQSLGQGPEFLIYFQGTGAADDSGLPNDRFFAVRPEGSVSTLKIQRTERGDSAVYLCASSLMPSSYNEQFFGPGTRLTVL.

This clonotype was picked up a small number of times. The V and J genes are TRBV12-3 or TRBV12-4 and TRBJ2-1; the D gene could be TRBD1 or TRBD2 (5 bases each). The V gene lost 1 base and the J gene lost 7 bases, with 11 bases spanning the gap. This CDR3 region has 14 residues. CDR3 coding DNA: TGTGCCAGCAGTTTAGTAGGGACCCTAAATGAGCAGTTCTTC. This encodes CASSLVGTLNEQFF.

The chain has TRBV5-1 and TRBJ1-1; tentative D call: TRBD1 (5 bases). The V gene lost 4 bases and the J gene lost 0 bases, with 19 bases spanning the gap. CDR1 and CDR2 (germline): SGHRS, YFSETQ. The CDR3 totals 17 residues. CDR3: CASSPGQGVTVNTEAFF. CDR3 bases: TGCGCCAGCAGCCCCGGCCAGGGAGTAACTGTGAACACTGAAGCTTTCTTT.

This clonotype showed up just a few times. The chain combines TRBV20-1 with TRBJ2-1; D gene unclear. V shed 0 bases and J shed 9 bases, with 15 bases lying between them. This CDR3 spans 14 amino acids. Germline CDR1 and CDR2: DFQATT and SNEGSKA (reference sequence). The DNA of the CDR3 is TGCAGTGCTAGAGATCCGATGAAGCCCGGTGAGCAGTTCTTC. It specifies CSARDPMKPGEQFF.

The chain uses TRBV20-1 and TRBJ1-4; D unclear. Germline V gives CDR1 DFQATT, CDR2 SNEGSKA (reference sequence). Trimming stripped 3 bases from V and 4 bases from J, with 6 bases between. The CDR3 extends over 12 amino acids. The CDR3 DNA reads TGCAGTGCTAGCGGGAATAATGAAAAACTGTTTTTT. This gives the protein CSASGNNEKLFF.

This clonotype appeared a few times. The CDR3 reads CASRSQGAGGELFF. In nucleotides, the CDR3 is TGTGCCAGCAGATCGCAGGGGGCCGGCGGGGAGCTGTTTTTT. This chain links TRBV7-2 with TRBJ2-2, with 8 bases lining up with TRBD1. V shed 6 bases and J 7 bases; nucleotides not matched to a gene: 7. Germline values: CDR1 SGHTA, CDR2 FQGNSA. The CDR3 totals 14 residues.

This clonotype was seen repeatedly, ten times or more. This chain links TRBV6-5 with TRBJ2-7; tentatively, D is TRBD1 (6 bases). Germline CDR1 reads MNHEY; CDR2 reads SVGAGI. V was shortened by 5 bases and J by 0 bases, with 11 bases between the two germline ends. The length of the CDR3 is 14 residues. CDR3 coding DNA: TGTGCCAGCAGTCGCCCAGGGGTCTCCTACGAGCAGTACTTC. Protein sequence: CASSRPGVSYEQYF.

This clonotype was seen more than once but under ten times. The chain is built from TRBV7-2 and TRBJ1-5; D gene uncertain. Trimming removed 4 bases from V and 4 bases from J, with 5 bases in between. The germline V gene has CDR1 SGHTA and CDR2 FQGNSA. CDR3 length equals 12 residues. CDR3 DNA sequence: TGTGCCAGCAGCTCTTATAATCAGCCCCAGCATTTT. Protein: CASSSYNQPQHF.

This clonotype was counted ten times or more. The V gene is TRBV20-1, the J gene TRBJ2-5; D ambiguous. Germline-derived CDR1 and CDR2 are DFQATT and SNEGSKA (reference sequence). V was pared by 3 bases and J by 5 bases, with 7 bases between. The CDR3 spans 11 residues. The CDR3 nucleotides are TGCAGTGCTAGTCGACGCGAGACCCAGTACTTC. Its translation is CSASRRETQYF.

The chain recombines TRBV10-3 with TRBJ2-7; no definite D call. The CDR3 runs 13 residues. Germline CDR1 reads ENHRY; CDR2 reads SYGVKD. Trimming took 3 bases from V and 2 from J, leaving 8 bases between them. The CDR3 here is CAISDAATYEQYF. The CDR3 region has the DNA TGTGCCATCAGTGATGCAGCAACCTACGAGCAGTACTTC.

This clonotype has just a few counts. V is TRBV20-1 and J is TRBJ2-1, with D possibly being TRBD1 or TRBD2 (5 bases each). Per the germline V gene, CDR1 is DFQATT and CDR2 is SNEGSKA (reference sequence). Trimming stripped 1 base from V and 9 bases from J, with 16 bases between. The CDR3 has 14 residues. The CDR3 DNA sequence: TGCAGTGCTAGAGTTTTACCGGGGCCCAGTGAGCAGTTCTTC. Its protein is CSARVLPGPSEQFF.